Following are 17 T cell receptor beta chains from one sample sequenced in a study of cytomegalovirus exposure and HLA in healthy donors. Primers for the PCR totalled 60 Vbeta and 13 Jbeta. Generated by immunoSEQ multiplex PCR, the TCRdb table keeps only in-frame clones and is missing some. The sample holds over 120,000 clones, around 81% seen once. The sequencing input was PBMCs. The receptor source for this set is a middle-aged man in good health and CMV-seronegative.

The chain carries TRBV30 and TRBJ1-1; 10 bases match TRBD1. Germline loops: CDR1 GTSNPN, CDR2 SVGIG (reference sequence). V lost 3 bases to trimming and J lost 5 bases; unmatched junction nucleotides: 3. There are 13 residues in the CDR3. CDR3 coding DNA: TGTGCCTGGAGCCGGACAGGGGGGACTGAAGCTTTCTTT. Residues: CAWSRTGGTEAFF.

The chain combines TRBV6-5 with TRBJ2-1, with TRBD2 matching 14 bases. The CDR3 covers 16 residues. The V gene end was trimmed by 2 bases and the J gene end by 7 bases; junction bases not matched to a gene: 4. From germline, CDR1 is MNHEY and CDR2 SVGAGI. The CDR3 reads CASSYAGLAGDNEQFF. Written as DNA, the CDR3 is TGTGCCAGCAGTTACGCGGGACTAGCGGGAGATAATGAGCAGTTCTTC.

The V and J genes are TRBV6-6 and TRBJ1-1, with 7 nucleotides matching TRBD1. The CDR3 is 13 amino acids. Germline CDR1 is MNHNY and CDR2 is SVGAGI (reference sequence). Unmatched junction bases numbered 9, after V lost 6 bases and J lost 8 bases. CDR3 sequence (DNA): TGTGCCAGCAGCCAGATTAGGGGACAGGAAGCTTTCTTT. Translation gives CASSQIRGQEAFF.

The rearrangement links TRBV30 to TRBJ1-2; TRBD1 agrees at 8 bases. This CDR3 comprises 15 residues. Germline loops: CDR1 GTSNPN, CDR2 SVGIG (reference sequence). Trimming took 3 bases from V and 7 from J; bases not matched to a gene: 13. The CDR3, as DNA: TGTGCCTGGAGAAGTATTGACAGGGGTTTAGGTGGCTACACCTTC. Amino acids: CAWRSIDRGLGGYTF.

The chain employs TRBV11-2 and TRBJ1-2; weak D call: TRBD1 (6 bases). V was trimmed by 4 bases and J by 8 bases, leaving 20 bases between them. The CDR3 is 15 residues long. Per the germline V gene, CDR1 is SGHAT and CDR2 is FQNNGV. In DNA form, the CDR3 reads TGTGCCAGCAGCTCCACTATGCAGGGGACACGAGGCTACACCTTC. It codes for CASSSTMQGTRGYTF.

V gene TRBV19 combines with J gene TRBJ1-1, with D possibly being TRBD1 (6 bases). This CDR3 contains 15 residues. Germline CDR1 reads LNHDA; CDR2 reads SQIVND (reference sequence). V was cut by 7 bases and J by 0 bases, with 15 bases left in between. The CDR3 bases are TGTGCCAGTAAGTCGCAGGGGCGGTTGAACACTGAAGCTTTCTTT. Residues: CASKSQGRLNTEAFF.

This rearrangement joins TRBV2 to TRBJ1-2, with 9 bases that match TRBD1. CDR1 is SNHLY, CDR2 FYNNEI, per germline. V lost 6 bases to trimming and J lost 0 bases; unmatched junction nucleotides: 5. This CDR3 contains 15 residues. The CDR3 reads CASRGQGSSNYGYTF. The CDR3 bases are TGTGCCAGCAGGGGACAGGGTTCCTCTAACTATGGCTACACCTTC.

The rearrangement uses TRBV19 and TRBJ2-1; 9 positions agree with TRBD2. CDR1 is LNHDA and CDR2 is SQIVND in the germline V gene (reference sequence). The CDR3 is 17 amino acids. J was trimmed by 0 bases and V by 3 bases; bases with no gene match: 6. The CDR3 region has the DNA TGTGCCAGTAGTATGGCTAGCGGGGTGAGCTCCTACAATGAGCAGTTCTTC. Translated: CASSMASGVSSYNEQFF.

This clone was observed a handful of times. This chain connects TRBV18 to TRBJ1-3, with D possibly TRBD1 on 6 matching bases. With 3 bases removed from V and 2 bases from J, the gap between germline ends came to 8 bases. This CDR3 has 14 amino acids. Looked up from germline, CDR1 is KGHSH and CDR2 is LQKENI. The CDR3 DNA reads TGTGCCAGCTCACCTCAGGGGACTGGAAACACCATATATTTT. Its protein is CASSPQGTGNTIYF.

The chain employs TRBV6-5 and TRBJ1-5, with TRBD1 as a possible D gene (5 bases). Per the germline V gene, CDR1 is MNHEY and CDR2 is SVGAGI. This CDR3 has 15 residues. V was pared by 3 bases and J by 0 bases, with 9 bases between. CDR3: CASSYGGNSNQPQHF. CDR3 nucleotides: TGTGCCAGCAGTTATGGGGGGAATAGCAATCAGCCCCAGCATTTT.

This chain links TRBV7-6 with TRBJ2-1, with 7 bases matching TRBD1. CDR3 length: 16 amino acids. Germline V CDR1 and CDR2: SGHVS, FNYEAQ. V trimming: 1 base; J trimming: 5 bases; junction bases outside the gene matches: 8. CDR3 region: CASSLGGGQQNNEQFF. In nucleotides, the CDR3 is TGTGCCAGCAGCTTAGGAGGGGGACAGCAGAACAATGAGCAGTTCTTC.

The rearrangement links TRBV9 to TRBJ1-1; D gene uncertain. Trimming cost V 3 bases and J 0 bases, with 6 bases left between them. The V gene's germline CDR1 is SGDLS and CDR2 YYNGEE. The length of the CDR3 is 13 residues. The CDR3 protein is CASSARVNTEAFF. The CDR3 nucleotides read TGTGCCAGCAGCGCGAGGGTGAACACTGAAGCTTTCTTT.

This chain connects TRBV18 to TRBJ2-7; weak D call: TRBD2 (5 bases). In germline, CDR1 is KGHSH, CDR2 LQKENI. The germline V and J ends were trimmed by 4 bases and 4 bases, with 14 bases remaining between them. There are 14 residues in the CDR3. DNA of the CDR3: TGTGCCAGCTCACAACGTCATGGCGGGTACGAGCAGTACTTC. It codes for CASSQRHGGYEQYF.

The V call is TRBV19, the J call TRBJ1-4; 7 nucleotides line up with TRBD1. This CDR3 comprises 16 residues. Losses at the gene ends were 5 bases for V and 2 bases for J; bases not matched to a gene: 8. Germline V gene lookup returns CDR1 LNHDA and CDR2 SQIVND (reference sequence). Here the CDR3 reads CASSVGQPGTNEKLFF. CDR3 sequence (DNA): TGTGCCAGTAGTGTGGGACAGCCCGGGACTAATGAAAAACTGTTTTTT.

DNA for the CDR3: TGTGCCAGCAGCTTAAGGGGGACAGGGTCGGACGAGCAGTACTTC. It specifies CASSLRGTGSDEQYF. J is TRBJ2-7 and V is TRBV7-2, with 9 bases fitting TRBD1. The junction had 7 bases not matched to a gene; V was cut back by 2 bases and J by 5 bases. This CDR3 spans 15 amino acids. Germline V gene data show CDR1 as SGHTA and CDR2 as FQGNSA.

The rearrangement links TRBV2 to TRBJ2-7; D remains unclear. Germline CDR1 and CDR2: SNHLY and FYNNEI. The CDR3 spans 10 residues. Trimming cost V 9 bases and J 12 bases, with 15 bases left between them. The CDR3 DNA follows: TGTGCCAGGAGCCCCCGCGTTCCGTACTTC. Protein sequence: CARSPRVPYF.

V usage is TRBV2 and J usage is TRBJ2-3; D is unresolved. Looked up from germline, CDR1 is SNHLY and CDR2 is FYNNEI. The CDR3 consists of 11 residues. With 6 bases removed from V and 2 bases from J, the gap between germline ends came to 3 bases. DNA for the CDR3: TGTGCCAGCAGCGTCACAGATACGCAGTATTTT. Translated: CASSVTDTQYF.